The T cell receptor (beta chain) under discussion was sequenced for a study of shared clonotypes between healthy human individuals. Overall study findings and caveats: A limitation of the genetic and exposure-history diversity represented arose from few donors. Naive subsets tended to show greater estimated richness than memory subsets.

CDR3 length equals 15 residues. The V end was cut by 0 bases, the J end by 0 bases, with 11 bases between. Germline lookup yields CDR1 GTSNPN and CDR2 SVGIG (reference sequence). TCRdb keeps only in-frame clones here, not all; method: immunoSEQ multiplex PCR. The sample records about 710,000 clones, around 78% being singletons. Notes on this clone: The antigen remains unidentified.

Input material: memory CD4+ T cells sorted from blood. Subset of the sample: CD45RA-negative fraction. This sequence originates from a woman in her thirties in good health. J is TRBJ2-5 and V is TRBV30; D is unclear. This CDR3 reads CAWSVSSAYQETQYF. DNA of the CDR3: TGTGCCTGGAGTGTCTCGTCAGCCTACCAAGAGACCCAGTACTTC.